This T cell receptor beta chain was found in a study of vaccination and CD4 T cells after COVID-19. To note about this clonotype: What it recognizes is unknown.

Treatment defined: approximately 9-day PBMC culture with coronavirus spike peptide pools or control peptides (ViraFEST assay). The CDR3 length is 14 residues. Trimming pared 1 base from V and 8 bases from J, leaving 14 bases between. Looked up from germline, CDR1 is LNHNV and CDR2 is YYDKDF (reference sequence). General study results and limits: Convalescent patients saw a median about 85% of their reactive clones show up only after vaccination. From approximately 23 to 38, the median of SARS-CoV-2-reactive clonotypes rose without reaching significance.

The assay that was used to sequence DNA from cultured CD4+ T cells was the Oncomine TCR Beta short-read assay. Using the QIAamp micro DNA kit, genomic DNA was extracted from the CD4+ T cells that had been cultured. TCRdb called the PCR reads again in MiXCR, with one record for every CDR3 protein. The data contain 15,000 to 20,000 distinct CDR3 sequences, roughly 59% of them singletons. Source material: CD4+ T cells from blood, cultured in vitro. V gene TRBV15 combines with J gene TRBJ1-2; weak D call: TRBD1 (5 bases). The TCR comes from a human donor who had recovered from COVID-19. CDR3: CATSRGNRNSGYTF. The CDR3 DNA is TGTGCCACCAGCAGAGGAAACAGGAATAGCGGCTACACCTTC.